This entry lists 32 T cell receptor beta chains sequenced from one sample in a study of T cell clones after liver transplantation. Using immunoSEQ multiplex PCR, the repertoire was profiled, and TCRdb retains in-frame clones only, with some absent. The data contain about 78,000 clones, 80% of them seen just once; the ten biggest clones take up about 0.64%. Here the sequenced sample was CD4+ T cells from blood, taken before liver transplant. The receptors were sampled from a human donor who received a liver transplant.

The DNA for the CDR3 is TGTGCCAGTAGTAAAGGGAATCGGTACGAGCAGTACTTC. This gives the protein CASSKGNRYEQYF. The chain joins TRBV19 to TRBJ2-7; D is unclear. Germline values: CDR1 LNHDA, CDR2 SQIVND (reference sequence). Between the trimmed V and J ends, which lost 4 bases and 4 bases, there was a span of 11 bases. This CDR3 has 13 residues.

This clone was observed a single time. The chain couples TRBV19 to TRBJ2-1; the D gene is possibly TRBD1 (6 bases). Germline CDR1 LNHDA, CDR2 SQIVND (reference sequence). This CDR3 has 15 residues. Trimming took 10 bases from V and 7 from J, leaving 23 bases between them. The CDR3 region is CATSKKGVGENEQFF. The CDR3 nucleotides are TGTGCCACCAGTAAGAAGGGGGTCGGGGAAAATGAGCAGTTCTTC.

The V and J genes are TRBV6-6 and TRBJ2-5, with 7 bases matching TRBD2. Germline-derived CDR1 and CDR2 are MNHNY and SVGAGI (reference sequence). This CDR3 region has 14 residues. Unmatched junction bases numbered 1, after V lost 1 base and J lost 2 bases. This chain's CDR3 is CASSYFGGQETQYF. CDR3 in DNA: TGTGCCAGCAGTTACTTCGGGGGGCAAGAGACCCAGTACTTC.

DNA of the CDR3: TGTGCCAGCAGCTTCATCGCGGGAGGGGGAACAGATACGCAGTATTTT. Translating it yields CASSFIAGGGTDTQYF. The chain uses TRBV7-2 and TRBJ2-3, with TRBD2 matching 9 bases. The length of the CDR3 is 16 residues. The J segment lost 3 bases and the V segment lost 3 bases, leaving 7 bases of the junction unmatched. Germline CDR1 is SGHTA and CDR2 is FQGNSA.

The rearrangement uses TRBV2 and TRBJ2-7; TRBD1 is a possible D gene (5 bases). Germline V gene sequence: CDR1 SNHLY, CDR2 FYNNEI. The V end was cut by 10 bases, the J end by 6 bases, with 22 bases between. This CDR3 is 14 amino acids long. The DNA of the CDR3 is TGTGCCACCCGGAGAGACAGAATGTCGGGCGAGCAGTACTTC. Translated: CATRRDRMSGEQYF.

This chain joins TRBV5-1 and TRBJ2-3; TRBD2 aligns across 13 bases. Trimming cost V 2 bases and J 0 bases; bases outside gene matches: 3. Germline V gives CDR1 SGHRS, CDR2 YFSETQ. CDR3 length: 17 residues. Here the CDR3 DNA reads TGCGCCAGCAGCTTTGGACTAGCGGGAGATAGCACAGATACGCAGTATTTT. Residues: CASSFGLAGDSTDTQYF.

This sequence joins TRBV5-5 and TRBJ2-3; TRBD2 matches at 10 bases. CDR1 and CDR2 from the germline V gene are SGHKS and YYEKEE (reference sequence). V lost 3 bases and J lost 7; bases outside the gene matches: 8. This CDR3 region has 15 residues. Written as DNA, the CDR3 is TGTGCCAGCAGCTCCGGGACTAGCGAAGTCAATACGCAGTATTTT. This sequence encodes CASSSGTSEVNTQYF.

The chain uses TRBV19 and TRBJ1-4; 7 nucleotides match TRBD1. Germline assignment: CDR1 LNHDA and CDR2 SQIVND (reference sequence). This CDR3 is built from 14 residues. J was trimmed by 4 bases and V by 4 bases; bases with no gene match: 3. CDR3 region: CASSTGQNNEKLFF. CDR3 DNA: TGTGCCAGTAGTACGGGACAGAATAATGAAAAACTGTTTTTT. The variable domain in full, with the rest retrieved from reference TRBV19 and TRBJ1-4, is DGGITQSPKYLFRKEGQNVTLSCEQNLNHDAMYWYRQDPGQGLRLIYYSQIVNDFQKGDIAEGYSVSREKKESFPLTVTSAQKNPTAFYLCASSTGQNNEKLFFGSGTQLSVL.

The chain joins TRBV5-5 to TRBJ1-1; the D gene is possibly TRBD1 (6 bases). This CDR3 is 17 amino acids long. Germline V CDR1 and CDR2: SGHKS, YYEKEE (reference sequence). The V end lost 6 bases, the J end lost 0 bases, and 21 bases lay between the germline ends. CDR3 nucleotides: TGTGCCAGCACCCCTCATTCACAGGGCTTCATGAACACTGAAGCTTTCTTT. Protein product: CASTPHSQGFMNTEAFF.

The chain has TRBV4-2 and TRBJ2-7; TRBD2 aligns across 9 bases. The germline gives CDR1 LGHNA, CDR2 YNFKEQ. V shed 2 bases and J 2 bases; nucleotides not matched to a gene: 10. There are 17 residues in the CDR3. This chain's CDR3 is CASSQTNAGTSPYEQYF. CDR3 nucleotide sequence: TGTGCCAGCAGCCAAACAAATGCCGGGACTAGCCCCTACGAGCAGTACTTC.

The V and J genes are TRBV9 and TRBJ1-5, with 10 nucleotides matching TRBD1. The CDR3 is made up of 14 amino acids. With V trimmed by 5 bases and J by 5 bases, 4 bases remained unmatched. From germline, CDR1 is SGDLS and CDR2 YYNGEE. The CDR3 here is CASSFGTGDQPQHF. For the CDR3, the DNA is TGTGCCAGCAGTTTCGGGACAGGGGATCAGCCCCAGCATTTT. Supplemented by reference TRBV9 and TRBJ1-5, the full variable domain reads DSGVTQTPKHLITATGQRVTLRCSPRSGDLSVYWYQQSLDQGLQFLIQYYNGEERAKGNILERFSAQQFPDLHSELNLSSLELGDSALYFCASSFGTGDQPQHFGDGTRLSIL.

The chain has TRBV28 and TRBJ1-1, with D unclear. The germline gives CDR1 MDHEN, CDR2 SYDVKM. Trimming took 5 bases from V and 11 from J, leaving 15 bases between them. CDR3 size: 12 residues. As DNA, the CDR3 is TGTGCCAGCAGTCCACGCCCTAGGGAGGCTTTCTTT. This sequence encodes CASSPRPREAFF.

Here the CDR3 DNA reads TGCGCCAGCAGCTTATCGAGAGTGGGGGAGCTGTTTTTT. This translates into CASSLSRVGELFF. This chain uses TRBV5-1 with TRBJ2-2; D not resolved. V lost 2 bases, J lost 8 bases, and 10 bases lay in between. The CDR3 is 13 amino acids. The V gene's germline CDR1 is SGHRS and CDR2 YFSETQ.

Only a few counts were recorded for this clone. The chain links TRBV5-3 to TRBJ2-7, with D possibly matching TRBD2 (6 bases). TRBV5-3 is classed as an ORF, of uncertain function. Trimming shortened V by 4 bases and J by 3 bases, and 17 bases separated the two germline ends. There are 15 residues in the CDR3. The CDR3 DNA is TGTGCCAGAAGCCCCCATCGGGACGGGAGCTACGAGCAGTACTTC. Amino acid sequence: CARSPHRDGSYEQYF.

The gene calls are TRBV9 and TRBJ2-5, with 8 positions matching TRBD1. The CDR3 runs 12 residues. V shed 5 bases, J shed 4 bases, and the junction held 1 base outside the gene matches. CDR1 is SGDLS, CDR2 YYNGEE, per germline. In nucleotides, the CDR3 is TGTGCCAGCAGTACAGGGGGAGAGACCCAGTACTTC. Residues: CASSTGGETQYF.

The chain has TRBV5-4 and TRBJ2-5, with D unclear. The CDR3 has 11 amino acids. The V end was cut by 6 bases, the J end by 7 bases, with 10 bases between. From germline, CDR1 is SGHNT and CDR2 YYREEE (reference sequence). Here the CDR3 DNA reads TGTGCCAGCAAGGCTTTCGGGACCCAGTACTTC. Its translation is CASKAFGTQYF. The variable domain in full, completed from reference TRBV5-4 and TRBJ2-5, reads ETGVTQSPTHLIKTRGQQVTLRCSSQSGHNTVSWYQQALGQGPQFIFQYYREEENGRGNFPPRFSGLQFPNYSSELNVNALELDDSALYLCASKAFGTQYFGPGTRLLVL.

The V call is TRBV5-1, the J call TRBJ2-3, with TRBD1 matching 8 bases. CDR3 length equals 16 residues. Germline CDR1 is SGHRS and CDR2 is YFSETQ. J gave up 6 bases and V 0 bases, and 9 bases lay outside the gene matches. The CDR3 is CASSLVGTGGRDTQYF. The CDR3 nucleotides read TGCGCCAGCAGCTTGGTCGGAACAGGGGGAAGGGATACGCAGTATTTT.

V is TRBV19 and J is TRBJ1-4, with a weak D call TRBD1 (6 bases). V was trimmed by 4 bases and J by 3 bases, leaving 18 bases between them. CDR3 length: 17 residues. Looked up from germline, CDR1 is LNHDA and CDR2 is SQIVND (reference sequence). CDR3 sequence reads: CASSTSRGYWSNEKLFF. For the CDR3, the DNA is TGTGCCAGTAGTACTTCCAGGGGATATTGGTCTAATGAAAAACTGTTTTTT.

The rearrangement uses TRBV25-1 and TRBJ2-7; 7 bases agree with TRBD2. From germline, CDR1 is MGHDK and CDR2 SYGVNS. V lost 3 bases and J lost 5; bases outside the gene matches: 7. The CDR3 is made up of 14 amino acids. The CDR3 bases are TGTGCCAGCAGTGACCAACTAGCGAGGGACGAGCAGTACTTC. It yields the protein CASSDQLARDEQYF.

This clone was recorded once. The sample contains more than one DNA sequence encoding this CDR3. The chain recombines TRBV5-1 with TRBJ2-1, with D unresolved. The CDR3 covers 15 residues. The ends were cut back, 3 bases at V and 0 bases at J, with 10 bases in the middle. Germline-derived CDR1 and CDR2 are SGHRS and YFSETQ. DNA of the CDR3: TGCGCCAGCAGCTGGACGGAGAGCTCCTACAATGAGCAGTTCTTC. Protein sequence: CASSWTESSYNEQFF.

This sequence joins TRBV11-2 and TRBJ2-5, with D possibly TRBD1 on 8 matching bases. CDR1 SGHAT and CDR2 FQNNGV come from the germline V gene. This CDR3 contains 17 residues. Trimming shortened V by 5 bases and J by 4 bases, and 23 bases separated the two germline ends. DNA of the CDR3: TGTGCCAGCAGCAAAACCGGGGCACAGGGGGGGGGAGAGACCCAGTACTTC. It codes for CASSKTGAQGGGETQYF.

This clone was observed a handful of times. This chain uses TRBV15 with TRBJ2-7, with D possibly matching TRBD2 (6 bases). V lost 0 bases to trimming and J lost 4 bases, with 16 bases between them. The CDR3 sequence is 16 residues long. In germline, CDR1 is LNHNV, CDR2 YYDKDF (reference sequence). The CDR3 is CATSRERAGKPYEQYF. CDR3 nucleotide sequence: TGTGCCACCAGCAGAGAAAGGGCGGGAAAGCCTTACGAGCAGTACTTC.

In DNA, the CDR3 is TGTGCCAGCAGCTTAGTGGTAGCGGGAGCGGGGGAGCAGTACTTC. Translation gives CASSLVVAGAGEQYF. The chain carries TRBV11-2 and TRBJ2-7; 9 bases match TRBD2. The junction had 8 bases not matched to a gene; V was cut back by 1 base and J by 7 bases. CDR3 length: 15 amino acids. Germline assignment: CDR1 SGHAT and CDR2 FQNNGV.

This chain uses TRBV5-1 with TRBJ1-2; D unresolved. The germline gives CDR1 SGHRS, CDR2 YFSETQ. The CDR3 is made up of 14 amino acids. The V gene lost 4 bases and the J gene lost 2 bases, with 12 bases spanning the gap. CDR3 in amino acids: CASSPRSVNYGYTF. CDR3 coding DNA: TGCGCCAGCAGCCCACGGTCGGTAAACTATGGCTACACCTTC.

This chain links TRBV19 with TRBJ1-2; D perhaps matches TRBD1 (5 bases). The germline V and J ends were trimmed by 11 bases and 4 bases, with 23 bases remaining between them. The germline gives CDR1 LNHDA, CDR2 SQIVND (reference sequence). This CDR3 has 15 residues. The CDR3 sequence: CAAFNRGPTAYGYTF. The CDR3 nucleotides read TGTGCCGCTTTCAACCGGGGACCGACCGCCTATGGCTACACCTTC.

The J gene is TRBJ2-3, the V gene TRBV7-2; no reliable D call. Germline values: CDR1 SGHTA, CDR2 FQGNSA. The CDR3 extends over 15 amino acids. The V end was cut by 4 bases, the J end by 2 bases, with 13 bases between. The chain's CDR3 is CASSSEGFPTDTQYF. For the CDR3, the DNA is TGTGCCAGCAGCTCGGAAGGGTTTCCCACAGATACGCAGTATTTT.

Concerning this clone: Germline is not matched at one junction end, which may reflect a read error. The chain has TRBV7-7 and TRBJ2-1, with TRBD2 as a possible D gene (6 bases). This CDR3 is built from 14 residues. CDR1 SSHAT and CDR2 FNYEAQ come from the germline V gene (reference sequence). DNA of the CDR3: TGTGCTAGCAGCTTAGCGGTTGGTACGCCTATACAGTTCTTC. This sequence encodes CASSLAVGTPIQFF. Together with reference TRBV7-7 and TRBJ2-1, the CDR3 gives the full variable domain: GAGVSQSPRYKVTKRGQDVTLRCDPISSHATLYWYQQALGQGPEFLTYFNYEAQPDKSGLPSDRFSAERPEGSISTLTIQRTEQRDSAMYRCASSLAVGTPIQFFGPGTRLTVL.

CDR3 sequence: CASSHGGQGANEQFF. As DNA, the CDR3 is TGTGCCAGCAGCCATGGGGGACAGGGGGCGAATGAGCAGTTCTTC. V is TRBV9 and J is TRBJ2-1; TRBD1 matches 12 bases. After removal of 4 bases from V and 7 bases from J, the junction contained 6 bases not matched to a gene. The CDR3 is 15 amino acids. In germline, CDR1 is SGDLS, CDR2 YYNGEE.

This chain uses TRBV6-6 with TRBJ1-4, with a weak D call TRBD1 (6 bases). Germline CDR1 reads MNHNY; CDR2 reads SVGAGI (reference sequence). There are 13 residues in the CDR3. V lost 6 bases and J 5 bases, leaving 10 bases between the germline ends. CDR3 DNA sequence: TGTGCCAGCAGCCGGACAGAAAATGAAAAACTGTTTTTT. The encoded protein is CASSRTENEKLFF.

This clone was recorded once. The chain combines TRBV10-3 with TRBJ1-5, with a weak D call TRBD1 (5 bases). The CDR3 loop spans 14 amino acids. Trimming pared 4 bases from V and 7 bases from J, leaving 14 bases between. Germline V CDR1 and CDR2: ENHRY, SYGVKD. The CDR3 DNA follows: TGTGCCATCAGTGCGACGGGAGGGGACCAGCCCCAGCATTTT. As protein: CAISATGGDQPQHF.

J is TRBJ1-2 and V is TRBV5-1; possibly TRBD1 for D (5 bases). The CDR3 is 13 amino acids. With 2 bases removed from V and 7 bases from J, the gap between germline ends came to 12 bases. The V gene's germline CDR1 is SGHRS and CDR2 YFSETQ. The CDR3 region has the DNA TGCGCCAGCAGCTTTACAGGTGAAATTGGCTACACCTTC. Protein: CASSFTGEIGYTF.

The CDR3, as DNA: TGTGCCAGCAGCCATGTGTTGCGAAACAATGAGCAGTTCTTC. Translating it yields CASSHVLRNNEQFF. V is TRBV5-4 and J is TRBJ2-1; D unclear. Germline CDR1 is SGHNT and CDR2 is YYREEE (reference sequence). V was pared by 4 bases and J by 5 bases, with 13 bases between. The CDR3 loop spans 14 amino acids.